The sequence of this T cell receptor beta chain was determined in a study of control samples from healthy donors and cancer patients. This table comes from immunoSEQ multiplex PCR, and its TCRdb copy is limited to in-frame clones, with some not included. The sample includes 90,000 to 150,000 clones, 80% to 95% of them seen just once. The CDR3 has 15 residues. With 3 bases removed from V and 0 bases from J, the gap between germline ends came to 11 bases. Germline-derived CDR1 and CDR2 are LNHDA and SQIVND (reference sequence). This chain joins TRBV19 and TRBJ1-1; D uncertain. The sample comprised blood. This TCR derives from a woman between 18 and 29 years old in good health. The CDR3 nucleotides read TGTGCCAGTAGTATTTCGGGCGGAGTGAACACTGAAGCTTTCTTT. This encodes CASSISGGVNTEAFF.